This T cell receptor beta chain is from a study of control samples from healthy donors and cancer patients. V dropped 6 bases and J dropped 5 bases, with 24 bases sitting between them. Germline CDR1 and CDR2: SQVTM and ANQGSEA. The CDR3 spans 16 residues. The table came from immunoSEQ multiplex PCR; TCRdb's copy has only in-frame clones and leaves some out. The data show about 180,000 clones, 90% to 95% seen once. The sample comprised blood. This receptor was taken from a man aged 25 to 40 in good health. The V and J genes are TRBV29-1 and TRBJ2-3; possibly TRBD1 or TRBD2 for D (6 bases each). CDR3 sequence reads: CSVRGEGHNGGDTQYF. CDR3 bases: TGCAGCGTCAGGGGCGAGGGACACAACGGGGGAGATACGCAGTATTTT.